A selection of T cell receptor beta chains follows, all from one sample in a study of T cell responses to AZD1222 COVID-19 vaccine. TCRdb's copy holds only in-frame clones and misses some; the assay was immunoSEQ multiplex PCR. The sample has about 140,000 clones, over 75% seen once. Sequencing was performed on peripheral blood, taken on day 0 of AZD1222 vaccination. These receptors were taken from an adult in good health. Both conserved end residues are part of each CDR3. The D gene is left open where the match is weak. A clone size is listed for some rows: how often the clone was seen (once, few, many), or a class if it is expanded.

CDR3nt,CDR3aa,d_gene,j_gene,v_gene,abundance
TGTGCCAGCAGTTACAGGGGGACGAGCTATGGCTACACCTTC,CASSYRGTSYGYTF,.,TRBJ1-2,TRBV6-2/TRBV6-3,.
TGTGCCAGTAGTATCGAGGACCATTCCTACAATGAGCAGTTCTTC,CASSIEDHSYNEQFF,.,TRBJ2-1,TRBV19,.
TGTGCCATCAGTGTGGGGGACAGGGAGTTGACTGAAGCTTTCTTT,CAISVGDRELTEAFF,TRBD1,TRBJ1-1,TRBV10-3,.
TGTGCCATCAGTAAGGGGTCCGGGGAGACCCAGTACTTC,CAISKGSGETQYF,.,TRBJ2-5,TRBV10-3,.
TGTGCCAGCAGCTTAGATGCGGGAGCGGTAGACGAGCAGTACTTC,CASSLDAGAVDEQYF,TRBD2,TRBJ2-7,TRBV11-3,once
TGTGCCAGCAGCTTAGGGGCACTGAGCACAGATACGCAGTATTTT,CASSLGALSTDTQYF,.,TRBJ2-3,TRBV11-3,.
TGTGCCAGCAGCTTGGAGCTCTTCCCCACGACCGGGGAGCTGTTTTTT,CASSLELFPTTGELFF,.,TRBJ2-2,TRBV5-4,.
TGTGCCAGCAGCTTAGGGGGCTCTGGGGCCAACGTCCTGACTTTC,CASSLGGSGANVLTF,.,TRBJ2-6,TRBV7-3,.
TGTGCCAGCAGCACTTCGGTGAACACTGAAGCTTTCTTT,CASSTSVNTEAFF,.,TRBJ1-1,TRBV7-9,.
TGTGCCAGCTCACCTCTTGACGGACTAGCAGCAGATACGCAGTATTTT,CASSPLDGLAADTQYF,TRBD2,TRBJ2-3,TRBV18,.
TGTGCCAGCAGTGAAGAGTTAGGGGGGAGTACTGAAGCTTTCTTT,CASSEELGGSTEAFF,.,TRBJ1-1,TRBV6-1,.
TGCAGCGTTGATCAGGGGGCGCTGAATGAGCAGTTCTTC,CSVDQGALNEQFF,TRBD1,TRBJ2-1,TRBV29-1,.
TGTGCCAGCAGTGGGGTGGGGGTCTACGAGCAGTACTTC,CASSGVGVYEQYF,.,TRBJ2-7,TRBV2,.
TGTGCCAGCAGCTGGACGACGACAAGAGAGCAGTTCTTC,CASSWTTTREQFF,.,TRBJ2-1,TRBV11-1,.
TGTGCTAGTGGTTCCGGACAGGGCGGCCAGCCCCAGCATTTT,CASGSGQGGQPQHF,TRBD1,TRBJ1-5,TRBV12-5,medium-sized
TGTGCCAGCCGGGACAGGTTGAACGAGCAGTACTTC,CASRDRLNEQYF,TRBD1,TRBJ2-7,TRBV10-3,once
TGCAGCGGTGGGGGGACTCTCTTC,CSGGGTLF,.,TRBJ1-2,TRBV29-1,.
TGTGCCAGCAAGCGAGGCAATCAGCCCCAGCATTTT,CASKRGNQPQHF,.,TRBJ1-5,TRBV21-1,once
TGTGCTAGTGGTTTGTCCTCGGACTGGCAAGAGACCCAGTACTTC,CASGLSSDWQETQYF,.,TRBJ2-5,TRBV12-5,.
TGTGCCTGGAGTGCCGTATACTTGAACACTGAAGCTTTCTTT,CAWSAVYLNTEAFF,.,TRBJ1-1,TRBV30,once
TGTGCCAGCAGCTTGGACAGGGGAGTTGAAAAACTGTTTTTT,CASSLDRGVEKLFF,TRBD1,TRBJ1-4,TRBV5-6,.
TGTGCCAGTGGATCAGACAGGGCTGGAAACACCATATATTTT,CASGSDRAGNTIYF,TRBD1,TRBJ1-3,TRBV19,.
TGTGCCAGCAGTTCCGACCTGGGACTAGCGGGGGCTAGGTCCTACAATGAGCAGTTCTTC,CASSSDLGLAGARSYNEQFF,TRBD2,TRBJ2-1,TRBV6-2/TRBV6-3,.
TGTGCCACCAGCCCACCCTATAGCAATCAGCCCCAGCATTTT,CATSPPYSNQPQHF,.,TRBJ1-5,TRBV15,.
TGTGCCACCAGTGATTCCGGGACAGGAGGGAGGCAGTACTTC,CATSDSGTGGRQYF,TRBD1,TRBJ2-7,TRBV24-1,.
TGTGCCAGCAGTGAAAGGACTAGCGGGGGATTAGATACGCAGTATTTT,CASSERTSGGLDTQYF,TRBD2,TRBJ2-3,TRBV2,.
TGCAGTGCTAGGAAGAACACTGAAGCTTTCTTT,CSARKNTEAFF,.,TRBJ1-1,TRBV20-1,.
TGTGCCAGCAGCTGGGGGACAACCAGAGGACCAAACTATGGCTACACCTTC,CASSWGTTRGPNYGYTF,.,TRBJ1-2,TRBV5-8,few
TGCGCCAGCAGGGGGGCAGCGGACTATGGCTACACCTTC,CASRGAADYGYTF,.,TRBJ1-2,TRBV10-1,.